This TCR beta chain was recorded in a study of blood T cell repertoires in COVID-19. About the study: The United States, Italy and Spain supplied acute and convalescent COVID-19 samples. The cDNA or gDNA used as material had been derived from T cells, B-cell-depleted T cells, or PBMCs.

As handled by the study authors: Estimates of nucleated cell counts were drawn from the amplification of reference gene primers. Sequenced by immunoSEQ multiplex PCR; TCRdb stores in-frame clones only, minus some. The D gene and trimming were derived from the DNA, and the V and J assignments and clone size from that table. The table has tens of thousands of clones, around nine tenths seen once; the top ten hold under 7.5%. Germline-derived CDR1 and CDR2 are SQVTM and ANQGSEA. This CDR3 comprises 18 residues. Trimming at V came to 3 bases and at J to 4 bases, leaving 18 bases not matched to a gene. The Seattle patients joined while their infection was active and were tracked longitudinally afterward.

The sample consisted of peripheral blood. The source of this sequence is a woman aged 60-75 years with COVID-19, enrolled during active disease. This rearrangement joins TRBV29-1 to TRBJ1-1; 9 bases align to TRBD1. The chain's CDR3 is CSVDFYDRGTYGSTEAFF. The CDR3 bases are TGCAGCGTTGATTTTTACGACAGGGGGACGTACGGGAGCACTGAAGCTTTCTTT. Looking up the rest from reference TRBV29-1 and TRBJ1-1 gives the full variable domain: SAVISQKPSRDICQRGTSLTIQCQVDSQVTMMFWYRQQPGQSLTLIATANQGSEATYESGFVIDKFPISRPNLTFSTLTVSNMSPEDSSIYLCSVDFYDRGTYGSTEAFFGQGTRLTVV.